What follows are 30 T cell receptor beta chains derived from one specimen sequenced in a study of T cell responses to AZD1222 COVID-19 vaccine. The protocol was immunoSEQ multiplex PCR, while the TCRdb copy is restricted to in-frame clones and leaves out a portion. Seen here are around 120,000 clones, approximately 86% observed once, and the top ten hold 2.4%. Sequences were derived from peripheral blood, sampled on day 0 of AZD1222 vaccination. The receptors derive from an adult in good health.

The chain combines TRBV6-4 with TRBJ2-4; D call uncertain. V lost 9 bases, J lost 0 bases, and 27 bases lay in between. Germline-derived CDR1 and CDR2 are MRHNA and SNTAGT. This CDR3 region has 19 residues. The CDR3 coding sequence is TGTGCCAGGAACGGAGAGGACGGATTGCCTCCGATAGCCAAAAACATTCAGTACTTC. This codes for CARNGEDGLPPIAKNIQYF.

This rearrangement joins TRBV15 to TRBJ1-2; D is uncertain. Germline V CDR1 and CDR2: LNHNV, YYDKDF (reference sequence). Trimming removed 0 bases from V and 4 bases from J, with 12 bases in between. This CDR3 spans 15 amino acids. CDR3 coding DNA: TGTGCCACCAGCAGAGATAAAGCCCTGAGCTATGGCTACACCTTC. Its translation is CATSRDKALSYGYTF.

This chain links TRBV2 with TRBJ2-5, with 9 bases lining up with TRBD1. This CDR3 spans 13 amino acids. Germline V gene data show CDR1 as SNHLY and CDR2 as FYNNEI. The trim removed 0 bases at V and 10 bases at J, leaving 3 bases unmatched. CDR3 in DNA: TGTGCCAGCAGTGAAGCGAGGGGACAGGGCCAGTACTTC. The encoded protein is CASSEARGQGQYF.

The rearrangement uses TRBV3-1 (or the pseudogene TRBV3-2) and TRBJ2-2, with D maybe TRBD1 (5 bases). The ends were cut back, 1 base at V and 4 bases at J, with 7 bases in the middle. There are 14 residues in the CDR3. Per the germline V gene, CDR1 is LGHDT and CDR2 is YNNKEL (reference sequence). CDR3 in amino acids: CASSQAQGTGELFF. DNA for the CDR3: TGTGCCAGCAGCCAAGCCCAGGGCACCGGGGAGCTGTTTTTT.

CDR3 bases: TGTGCCAGCAGCCCCCGCGGCGCGCTGGGGGAGACCCAGTACTTC. This codes for CASSPRGALGETQYF. The chain recombines TRBV7-3 with TRBJ2-5, with unresolved D. CDR1 is SGHTA and CDR2 is FQGTGA in the germline V gene. Trimming stripped 5 bases from V and 5 bases from J, with 18 bases between. CDR3 length equals 15 residues.

The chain has TRBV19 and TRBJ2-5, with a weak D call TRBD2 (5 bases). The V end lost 5 bases, the J end lost 1 base, and 14 bases lay between the germline ends. This CDR3 is 15 amino acids long. Germline V gene data show CDR1 as LNHDA and CDR2 as SQIVND (reference sequence). The CDR3 protein is CASSPRMGSQETQYF. CDR3 bases: TGTGCCAGTAGTCCCCGTATGGGGAGCCAAGAGACCCAGTACTTC. Full variable domain (missing parts from reference TRBV19 and TRBJ2-5): DGGITQSPKYLFRKEGQNVTLSCEQNLNHDAMYWYRQDPGQGLRLIYYSQIVNDFQKGDIAEGYSVSREKKESFPLTVTSAQKNPTAFYLCASSPRMGSQETQYFGPGTRLLVL.

The chain couples TRBV20-1 to TRBJ1-2; D remains unclear. Trimming took off 3 bases at V and 8 bases at J, with 22 bases between the two ends. The CDR3 covers 15 residues. Germline CDR1 reads DFQATT; CDR2 reads SNEGSKA (reference sequence). The CDR3 protein is CSASGPTGRRRGYTF. The DNA for the CDR3 is TGCAGTGCTAGTGGTCCTACCGGTCGGCGGAGGGGCTACACCTTC.

This chain joins TRBV5-4 and TRBJ2-1; D ambiguous. The CDR3 consists of 15 residues. V was clipped by 0 bases and J by 4 bases, with 11 bases between them. Germline loops: CDR1 SGHNT, CDR2 YYREEE (reference sequence). The CDR3 nucleotides read TGTGCCAGCAGCTTGGGGTCGAGTTCTTACAATGAGCAGTTCTTC. This codes for CASSLGSSSYNEQFF.

This clone was seen a handful of times. The V call is TRBV28, the J call TRBJ2-4; no firm D call. The CDR3 sequence is 12 residues long. The V end was cut by 7 bases, the J end by 2 bases, with 6 bases between. Germline V CDR1 and CDR2: MDHEN, SYDVKM. The CDR3 loop reads CASKGPKNIQYF. The CDR3, as DNA: TGTGCCAGCAAAGGTCCCAAAAACATTCAGTACTTC. Filled out from reference TRBV28 and TRBJ2-4, the complete variable domain reads DVKVTQSSRYLVKRTGEKVFLECVQDMDHENMFWYRQDPGLGLRLIYFSYDVKMKEKGDIPEGYSVSREKKERFSLILESASTNQTSMYLCASKGPKNIQYFGAGTRLSVL.

The V and J genes are TRBV9 and TRBJ2-1; 9 bases are shared with TRBD2. The CDR3 totals 15 residues. Germline assignment: CDR1 SGDLS and CDR2 YYNGEE. V lost 3 bases to trimming and J lost 4 bases; unmatched junction nucleotides: 5. Here the CDR3 reads CASSARLAEYNEQFF. DNA for the CDR3: TGTGCCAGCAGCGCCCGACTAGCGGAGTACAATGAGCAGTTCTTC. Full variable domain (outside the CDR3, taken from reference TRBV9 and TRBJ2-1): DSGVTQTPKHLITATGQRVTLRCSPRSGDLSVYWYQQSLDQGLQFLIQYYNGEERAKGNILERFSAQQFPDLHSELNLSSLELGDSALYFCASSARLAEYNEQFFGPGTRLTVL.

In DNA form, the CDR3 reads TGTGCCAGCAGGGACAGTGCAGTGTCTAACTATGGCTACACCTTC. It codes for CASRDSAVSNYGYTF. The J gene is TRBJ1-2, the V gene TRBV2, with D maybe TRBD1 (6 bases). The germline V and J ends were trimmed by 6 bases and 0 bases, with 14 bases remaining between them. The CDR3 covers 15 residues. Germline V gene data show CDR1 as SNHLY and CDR2 as FYNNEI.

This chain joins TRBV7-9 and TRBJ1-2; TRBD1 is a possible D gene (5 bases). The CDR3 runs to 15 residues. The V end lost 4 bases, the J end lost 0 bases, and 12 bases lay between the germline ends. The V gene's germline CDR1 is SEHNR and CDR2 FQNEAQ (reference sequence). CDR3 in DNA: TGTGCCAGCAGCTCCCCGGGACGGACTAACTATGGCTACACCTTC. This sequence encodes CASSSPGRTNYGYTF.

The chain uses TRBV29-1 and TRBJ2-7; 8 bases agree with TRBD1. The CDR3 has 15 residues. CDR1 and CDR2 from the germline V gene are SQVTM and ANQGSEA. The V and J ends lost 0 bases and 2 bases, in that order; junction bases with no gene match: 6. The CDR3 is CSVEDPDRVPYEQYF. For the CDR3, the DNA is TGCAGCGTTGAAGATCCGGACAGGGTACCCTACGAGCAGTACTTC.

The CDR3 reads CASSPTPGTSHTQYF. Written as DNA, the CDR3 is TGTGCCAGCAGTCCCACCCCCGGGACTTCCCATACGCAGTATTTT. J is TRBJ2-3 and V is TRBV2; D possibly corresponds to TRBD2 (6 bases). V gave up 5 bases and J gave up 7 bases, with 19 bases separating them. Germline V gene sequence: CDR1 SNHLY, CDR2 FYNNEI. CDR3 length: 15 amino acids.

The rearrangement uses TRBV9 and TRBJ2-3, with 8 bases matching TRBD2. V gave up 2 bases and J gave up 3 bases; unmatched junction bases: 8. Germline CDR1 is SGDLS and CDR2 is YYNGEE. The CDR3 extends over 16 amino acids. As DNA, the CDR3 is TGTGCCAGCAGCGTGCTGAGCGGGAGCGGGACAGATACGCAGTATTTT. It specifies CASSVLSGSGTDTQYF.

The CDR3 loop reads CSAKEAGGGYNEQFF. In DNA, the CDR3 is TGCAGCGCGAAAGAAGCGGGAGGGGGTTACAATGAGCAGTTCTTC. The J gene is TRBJ2-1, the V gene TRBV29-1, with 10 bases fitting TRBD2. V was pared by 7 bases and J by 4 bases, with 10 bases of the junction left unmatched. The germline V gene has CDR1 SQVTM and CDR2 ANQGSEA. This CDR3 has 15 residues.

J is TRBJ1-5 and V is TRBV28; unclear D gene. This CDR3 region has 15 residues. Germline CDR1 and CDR2: MDHEN and SYDVKM. V was shortened by 5 bases and J by 0 bases, with 11 bases between the two germline ends. The DNA of the CDR3 is TGTGCCAGCAGTCCTTTTGGATATAGCAATCAGCCCCAGCATTTT. It translates to CASSPFGYSNQPQHF.

This rearrangement joins TRBV5-4 to TRBJ1-2, with TRBD1 as a possible D gene (5 bases). Germline CDR1 SGHNT, CDR2 YYREEE (reference sequence). Trimming took 4 bases from V and 4 from J, leaving 20 bases between them. The CDR3 runs to 16 residues. The CDR3 reads CASSPGGGRDFYGYTF. The CDR3 nucleotides read TGTGCCAGCAGCCCCGGAGGCGGCAGGGACTTCTATGGCTACACCTTC.

The gene calls are TRBV24-1 and TRBJ2-3; D is undetermined. The germline V and J ends were trimmed by 5 bases and 2 bases, with 1 base remaining between them. The CDR3 sequence is 11 residues long. Germline V lookup: CDR1 KGHDR, CDR2 SFDVKD. CDR3 bases: TGTGCCACCAGTGCCACAGATACGCAGTATTTT. This gives the protein CATSATDTQYF.

V is TRBV28 and J is TRBJ2-2; D not resolved. The CDR3 runs to 12 residues. From germline, CDR1 is MDHEN and CDR2 SYDVKM. The ends were cut back, 7 bases at V and 7 bases at J, with 10 bases in the middle. The CDR3 here is CASTTLRGELFF. The CDR3 DNA sequence: TGTGCCAGCACCACCTTACGCGGGGAGCTGTTTTTT. Together with reference TRBV28 and TRBJ2-2, the CDR3 gives the full variable domain: DVKVTQSSRYLVKRTGEKVFLECVQDMDHENMFWYRQDPGLGLRLIYFSYDVKMKEKGDIPEGYSVSREKKERFSLILESASTNQTSMYLCASTTLRGELFFGEGSRLTVL.

This clone was seen only once. V gene TRBV29-1 combines with J gene TRBJ1-5; unclear D gene. Germline V gives CDR1 SQVTM, CDR2 ANQGSEA. The length of the CDR3 is 11 residues. Trimming removed 1 base from V and 6 bases from J, with 4 bases in between. The CDR3 DNA is TGCAGCGTTGAAGGGGGTCAGCCCCAGCATTTT. Residues: CSVEGGQPQHF.

This rearrangement joins TRBV6-2 or TRBV6-3 to TRBJ2-7, with TRBD2 identical over 8 bases. The CDR3 spans 17 residues. Trimming took 2 bases from V and 7 from J; bases not matched to a gene: 16. Germline V lookup: CDR1 MNHEY, CDR2 SVGEGT. The CDR3 DNA follows: TGTGCCAGCAGTTACGGTTTAACTAGCGGACCCTGGTGGGAGCAGTACTTC. Protein: CASSYGLTSGPWWEQYF.

This chain uses TRBV2 with TRBJ2-6; the D gene could be TRBD1 or TRBD2 (5 bases each). V was pared by 6 bases and J by 3 bases, with 21 bases between. Germline CDR1 is SNHLY and CDR2 is FYNNEI. This CDR3 region has 18 residues. Written as DNA, the CDR3 is TGTGCCAGCAGAGCGCTGGGGACCTCTGGGTTTGGGGCCAACGTCCTGACTTTC. It codes for CASRALGTSGFGANVLTF.

The DNA of the CDR3 is TGCGCCAGCGGAGACGGATCATCGGACGAGCAGTACTTC. Residues: CASGDGSSDEQYF. The chain joins TRBV5-1 to TRBJ2-7; D uncertain. The CDR3 is 13 amino acids. Germline loops: CDR1 SGHRS, CDR2 YFSETQ. The germline V and J ends were trimmed by 7 bases and 5 bases, with 16 bases remaining between them.

The CDR3 loop reads CAWSLRGRSGNTIYF. For the CDR3, the DNA is TGTGCCTGGAGCCTCAGGGGGAGATCTGGAAACACCATATATTTT. The chain couples TRBV30 to TRBJ1-3; 7 bases are shared with TRBD1. Per germline, CDR1 GTSNPN and CDR2 SVGIG (reference sequence). Unmatched junction bases numbered 6, after V lost 3 bases and J lost 1 base. The length of the CDR3 is 15 residues. Full variable domain (outside the CDR3, taken from reference TRBV30 and TRBJ1-3): SQTIHQWPATLVQPVGSPLSLECTVEGTSNPNLYWYRQAAGRGLQLLFYSVGIGQISSEVPQNLSASRPQDRQFILSSKKLLLSDSGFYLCAWSLRGRSGNTIYFGEGSWLTVV.

The chain uses TRBV4-1 and TRBJ2-4, with 7 bases identical to TRBD1. From germline, CDR1 is MGHRA and CDR2 YSYEKL. J gave up 0 bases and V 3 bases, and 11 bases lay outside the gene matches. The CDR3 extends over 18 amino acids. CDR3 sequence: CASSHGQAVGLAKNIQYF. In DNA, the CDR3 is TGCGCCAGCAGCCACGGACAGGCGGTCGGGCTAGCCAAAAACATTCAGTACTTC.

The chain is built from TRBV7-2 and TRBJ1-4, with D perhaps TRBD1 (5 bases). Trimming shortened V by 2 bases and J by 1 base, and 14 bases separated the two germline ends. Germline V gene lookup returns CDR1 SGHTA and CDR2 FQGNSA. There are 17 residues in the CDR3. The CDR3 coding sequence is TGTGCCAGCAGCTTAAATGGGGGAAGGAAAACTAATGAAAAACTGTTTTTT. It codes for CASSLNGGRKTNEKLFF.

The CDR3 loop is CASRGQRISSGNTIYF. CDR3 DNA: TGTGCCAGCAGAGGACAGAGAATTTCCTCTGGAAACACCATATATTTT. V and J are TRBV6-6 and TRBJ1-3; TRBD1 is a possible D gene (6 bases). V gave up 6 bases and J gave up 0 bases, with 15 bases separating them. The CDR3 consists of 16 residues. Germline CDR1 reads MNHNY; CDR2 reads SVGAGI (reference sequence).

The chain joins TRBV25-1 to TRBJ2-7; D might be TRBD2 (5 bases). This CDR3 spans 11 amino acids. V was cut by 8 bases and J by 4 bases, with 9 bases left in between. Germline CDR1 is MGHDK and CDR2 is SYGVNS. The CDR3 spells CASEGKYEQYF. As DNA, the CDR3 is TGTGCCAGCGAGGGCAAGTACGAGCAGTACTTC.

The chain recombines TRBV6-5 with TRBJ1-3; weak D call: TRBD1 (5 bases). V lost 6 bases, J lost 2 bases, and 8 bases lay in between. Germline V gives CDR1 MNHEY, CDR2 SVGAGI. The CDR3 sequence is 13 residues long. CDR3 DNA: TGTGCCAGCAGCGCGGGACCTGGAAACACCATATATTTT. Translating gives CASSAGPGNTIYF.